The next 28 T cell receptor beta chains were all read from a single sample in a study of beta chain features in type 1 diabetes. The investigators reverse transcribed all of the isolated RNA, so they sequenced expressed TCRB transcripts. This table comes from immunoSEQ multiplex PCR, and its TCRdb copy is limited to in-frame clones, with some not included. The sample contains 130,000 to 150,000 clones, approximately 52% of which appear only once. Source material: Tregs from blood. The receptors come from a man aged 18-30 years in good health.

The chain carries TRBV4-2 and TRBJ2-7; 14 bases align to TRBD2. The CDR3 length is 15 residues. Trimming removed 4 bases from V and 3 bases from J; junction bases left unmatched: 2. The V gene's germline CDR1 is LGHNA and CDR2 YNFKEQ. The CDR3 DNA reads as TGTGCCAGCAGCCTAGGGACTAGCGGGAGCTACGAGCAGTACTTC. Protein sequence: CASSLGTSGSYEQYF.

The J gene is TRBJ2-7, the V gene TRBV5-5; TRBD1 matches 7 bases. V was pared by 4 bases and J by 1 base, with 8 bases of the junction left unmatched. Per germline, CDR1 SGHKS and CDR2 YYEKEE (reference sequence). CDR3 size: 15 residues. CDR3 bases: TGTGCCAGCAGCAACCTCCCGGGACAGTCCTACGAGCAGTACTTC. Encoded protein: CASSNLPGQSYEQYF.

The chain carries TRBV29-1 and TRBJ1-1, with 12 bases lining up with TRBD1. CDR1 and CDR2 from the germline V gene are SQVTM and ANQGSEA. The CDR3 loop spans 12 amino acids. V shed 6 bases and J 7 bases; nucleotides not matched to a gene: 3. CDR3 sequence (DNA): TGCAGCGTGGGACAGGGGGCTGATGAAGCTTTCTTT. Translating gives CSVGQGADEAFF.

For this clone: The CDR3 does not close with the conserved phenylalanine or tryptophan, likely indicating a read error. The J gene is TRBJ1-2, the V gene TRBV5-1; tentatively, D is TRBD1 (6 bases). The CDR3 totals 11 residues. V lost 4 bases and J 10 bases, leaving 11 bases between the germline ends. The germline gives CDR1 SGHRS, CDR2 YFSETQ. The CDR3 nucleotides read TGCGCCAGCAGCGGAGGACAGTCCTACACCCTC. The encoded protein is CASSGGQSYTL.

The V gene is TRBV7-2, the J gene TRBJ2-7, with 13 bases aligning to TRBD2. This CDR3 contains 14 residues. In germline, CDR1 is SGHTA, CDR2 FQGNSA. The V gene end was trimmed by 6 bases and the J gene end by 5 bases; junction bases not matched to a gene: 4. The CDR3 nucleotides are TGTGCCAGCAGTCGACTAGCGGGAGGCAACGAGCAGTACTTC. This translates into CASSRLAGGNEQYF.

This clone was seen once. The chain has TRBV7-8 and TRBJ1-3; TRBD1 might be the D (5 bases). CDR1 and CDR2 from the germline V gene are SGHVS and FQNEAQ. Trimming shortened V by 2 bases and J by 2 bases, and 13 bases separated the two germline ends. The CDR3 spans 16 residues. The chain's CDR3 is CASSLWGTTAGNTIYF. The DNA of the CDR3 is TGTGCCAGCAGCTTATGGGGGACTACAGCTGGAAACACCATATATTTT.

The table lists this clone with a few counts. This chain links TRBV7-2 with TRBJ2-1, with TRBD2 identical over 10 bases. Germline CDR1 reads SGHTA; CDR2 reads FQGNSA. V shed 0 bases, J shed 3 bases, and the junction held 11 bases outside the gene matches. The CDR3 length is 19 residues. For the CDR3, the DNA is TGTGCCAGCAGCTTAGCTTGGCTAGCGGGAGCTTTGTTCTACAATGAGCAGTTCTTC. The encoded protein is CASSLAWLAGALFYNEQFF. Filled out from reference TRBV7-2 and TRBJ2-1, the complete variable domain reads GAGVSQSPSNKVTEKGKDVELRCDPISGHTALYWYRQSLGQGLEFLIYFQGNSAPDKSGLPSDRFSAERTGGSVSTLTIQRTQQEDSAVYLCASSLAWLAGALFYNEQFFGPGTRLTVL.

The genes are TRBV6-5 and TRBJ2-7, with TRBD1 identical over 7 bases. This CDR3 comprises 14 residues. Germline assignment: CDR1 MNHEY and CDR2 SVGAGI. After removal of 8 bases from V and 3 bases from J, the junction contained 10 bases not matched to a gene. CDR3: CASQQGYGVYEQYF. The CDR3 bases are TGTGCCAGCCAACAGGGGTACGGGGTCTACGAGCAGTACTTC.

The chain employs TRBV2 and TRBJ2-7; 7 nucleotides line up with TRBD1. This CDR3 is built from 14 residues. Per the germline V gene, CDR1 is SNHLY and CDR2 is FYNNEI. The J segment lost 4 bases and the V segment lost 5 bases, leaving 8 bases of the junction unmatched. CDR3 residues: CASSPTGNYYEQYF. The CDR3 DNA sequence: TGTGCCAGCAGTCCGACAGGGAACTATTACGAGCAGTACTTC. Together with reference TRBV2 and TRBJ2-7, the CDR3 gives the full variable domain: EPEVTQTPSHQVTQMGQEVILRCVPISNHLYFYWYRQILGQKVEFLVSFYNNEISEKSEIFDDQFSVERPDGSNFTLKIRSTKLEDSAMYFCASSPTGNYYEQYFGPGTRLTVT.

The V and J genes are TRBV5-6 and TRBJ2-3, with 8 bases aligning to TRBD1. Germline-derived CDR1 and CDR2 are SGHDT and YYEEEE. The CDR3 is 16 residues long. J was trimmed by 0 bases and V by 4 bases; bases with no gene match: 7. The CDR3: CASSRRQGSSTDTQYF. CDR3 in DNA: TGTGCCAGCAGCAGACGACAGGGGTCTAGCACAGATACGCAGTATTTT.

This clone was seen a handful of times. The chain combines TRBV7-2 with TRBJ2-5; 7 bases map to TRBD2. The CDR3 has 14 amino acids. Germline CDR1 SGHTA, CDR2 FQGNSA. Unmatched junction bases numbered 6, after V lost 3 bases and J lost 5 bases. The CDR3 loop reads CASSLTSFLETQYF. CDR3 DNA: TGTGCCAGCAGCTTGACTAGCTTCCTGGAGACCCAGTACTTC.

This chain connects TRBV19 to TRBJ2-7; possibly TRBD1 for D (6 bases). The CDR3 covers 12 residues. Germline loops: CDR1 LNHDA, CDR2 SQIVND (reference sequence). The ends were cut back, 5 bases at V and 3 bases at J, with 8 bases in the middle. The CDR3 DNA sequence: TGTGCCAGTAGTGCAGGGGTCTACGAGCAGTACTTC. The encoded protein is CASSAGVYEQYF.

This clone was counted a few times. This chain connects TRBV7-2 to TRBJ1-3; D is unclear. The CDR3 consists of 16 residues. The ends were cut back, 2 bases at V and 0 bases at J, with 11 bases in the middle. Per the germline V gene, CDR1 is SGHTA and CDR2 is FQGNSA. The CDR3: CASSLNGPSSGNTIYF. The CDR3 DNA reads TGTGCCAGCAGCTTAAATGGTCCGAGCTCTGGAAACACCATATATTTT. Filled out from reference TRBV7-2 and TRBJ1-3, the complete variable domain reads GAGVSQSPSNKVTEKGKDVELRCDPISGHTALYWYRQSLGQGLEFLIYFQGNSAPDKSGLPSDRFSAERTGGSVSTLTIQRTQQEDSAVYLCASSLNGPSSGNTIYFGEGSWLTVV.

This chain connects TRBV19 to TRBJ2-2; TRBD1 agrees at 9 bases. The CDR3 runs 14 residues. The junction had 5 bases not matched to a gene; V was cut back by 6 bases and J by 6 bases. Germline V gene lookup returns CDR1 LNHDA and CDR2 SQIVND (reference sequence). DNA of the CDR3: TGTGCCAGTAGGGACAGGGGCGCTTCCGGGGAGCTGTTTTTT. Protein: CASRDRGASGELFF.

The chain has TRBV28 and TRBJ1-5, with D possibly being TRBD1 (5 bases). The V end lost 6 bases, the J end lost 6 bases, and 18 bases lay between the germline ends. The CDR3 runs 15 residues. The germline CDR1 and CDR2 sequences are MDHEN and SYDVKM. This CDR3 reads CASSTPKGDSQPQHF. DNA for the CDR3: TGTGCCAGCAGCACCCCCAAGGGTGACAGTCAGCCCCAGCATTTT.

This chain connects TRBV19 to TRBJ2-7; unclear D gene. Trimming took 5 bases from V and 0 from J, leaving 11 bases between them. The CDR3 has 14 amino acids. CDR1 and CDR2 (germline): LNHDA, SQIVND (reference sequence). The CDR3 loop reads CASSVSESSYEQYF. CDR3 sequence (DNA): TGTGCCAGTAGTGTCAGCGAAAGCTCCTACGAGCAGTACTTC.

This chain connects TRBV27 to TRBJ2-5, with TRBD1 as a possible D gene (5 bases). The CDR3 has 13 residues. Germline CDR1 MNHEY, CDR2 SMNVEV (reference sequence). The ends were cut back, 8 bases at V and 2 bases at J, with 12 bases in the middle. The CDR3 is CASAPRAQETQYF. The CDR3 DNA sequence: TGTGCCAGCGCACCCAGGGCTCAAGAGACCCAGTACTTC.

This clone has a handful of counts. The chain joins TRBV2 to TRBJ2-7; D is uncertain. The germline V and J ends were trimmed by 7 bases and 0 bases, with 4 bases remaining between them. This CDR3 comprises 11 residues. CDR1 and CDR2 (germline): SNHLY, FYNNEI. The CDR3 DNA reads as TGTGCCAGCACGTACTCCTACGAGCAGTACTTC. It codes for CASTYSYEQYF.

The table lists this clone with a few counts. V and J are TRBV10-3 and TRBJ1-4, with TRBD1 identical over 7 bases. The junction had 11 bases not matched to a gene; V was cut back by 5 bases and J by 8 bases. The germline gives CDR1 ENHRY, CDR2 SYGVKD. This CDR3 is 15 amino acids long. CDR3 region: CAISPLPGGNEKLFF. CDR3 bases: TGTGCCATCAGTCCGCTCCCAGGGGGTAACGAAAAACTGTTTTTT.

This chain uses TRBV30 with TRBJ1-1, with TRBD1 identical over 8 bases. CDR3 size: 15 residues. Unmatched junction bases numbered 9, after V lost 4 bases and J lost 2 bases. Germline V lookup: CDR1 GTSNPN, CDR2 SVGIG (reference sequence). CDR3 sequence: CAWIPLDRVNTEAFF. The CDR3, as DNA: TGTGCCTGGATCCCCCTGGACAGGGTAAACACTGAAGCTTTCTTT.

This clone was seen only once. The chain links TRBV6-1 to TRBJ2-7; 8 bases align to TRBD1. The CDR3 has 12 residues. From germline, CDR1 is MNHNS and CDR2 SASEGT. The V gene end was trimmed by 4 bases and the J gene end by 4 bases; junction bases not matched to a gene: 0. The CDR3 nucleotides read TGTGCCAGCAGTGGACAGGGGTACGAGCAGTACTTC. The encoded protein is CASSGQGYEQYF.

The chain links TRBV5-1 to TRBJ2-5; D is perhaps TRBD1 (6 bases). V was cut by 1 base and J by 2 bases, with 18 bases left in between. CDR1 SGHRS and CDR2 YFSETQ come from the germline V gene. The CDR3 spans 17 residues. The CDR3 sequence is CASSLFPTGLSQETQYF. The CDR3 DNA is TGCGCCAGCAGCTTGTTTCCGACAGGCCTTTCTCAAGAGACCCAGTACTTC.

The chain employs TRBV5-8 and TRBJ1-1; maybe TRBD1 (5 bases). Trimming took 1 base from V and 1 from J, leaving 5 bases between them. Germline V gene sequence: CDR1 SGHTS, CDR2 YDEGEE. The CDR3 is 13 amino acids. Here the CDR3 reads CASSLTGNTEAFF. Here the CDR3 DNA reads TGTGCCAGCAGCTTGACAGGGAACACTGAAGCTTTCTTT.

The chain has TRBV30 and TRBJ2-3; D gene unclear. The CDR3 consists of 13 residues. Germline V gives CDR1 GTSNPN, CDR2 SVGIG (reference sequence). Trimming cost V 3 bases and J 4 bases, with 11 bases left between them. As DNA, the CDR3 is TGTGCCTGGAGAAGAATAGTCCCAGATACGCAGTATTTT. Protein: CAWRRIVPDTQYF.

There are a few counts of this clone. V gene TRBV23-1 combines with J gene TRBJ1-2; TRBD1 aligns across 8 bases. TRBV23-1 is annotated as an ORF whose role is uncertain. CDR3 length: 15 amino acids. J gave up 2 bases and V 6 bases, and 8 bases lay outside the gene matches. CDR3 in DNA: TGCGCCAGCAGCCCGGACAGGGAGCGCAACTATGGCTACACCTTC. Encoded protein: CASSPDRERNYGYTF.

The genes are TRBV7-8 and TRBJ2-3, with D perhaps TRBD2 (6 bases). V was clipped by 0 bases and J by 4 bases, with 8 bases between them. Germline-derived CDR1 and CDR2 are SGHVS and FQNEAQ. The CDR3 sequence is 14 residues long. The CDR3 region has the DNA TGTGCCAGCAGCTTAGCCGGGAGCCCAGATACGCAGTATTTT. It yields the protein CASSLAGSPDTQYF.

The chain has TRBV25-1 and TRBJ1-2; weak D call: TRBD1 (6 bases). The length of the CDR3 is 14 residues. V was cut by 3 bases and J by 10 bases, with 18 bases left in between. The germline V gene encodes CDR1 MGHDK and CDR2 SYGVNS. The CDR3 region has the DNA TGTGCCAGCAGTGAGGACAGCCCTTTGCATGACTACACCTTC. Translated, it gives CASSEDSPLHDYTF.

The chain joins TRBV11-2 to TRBJ1-5; a possible D gene is TRBD1 (5 bases). Germline assignment: CDR1 SGHAT and CDR2 FQNNGV. The CDR3 spans 16 residues. The V end lost 5 bases, the J end lost 0 bases, and 14 bases lay between the germline ends. CDR3 sequence reads: CASSMGSGASNQPQHF. The CDR3 region has the DNA TGTGCCAGCAGCATGGGATCTGGGGCTAGCAATCAGCCCCAGCATTTT. Full variable domain (remainder filled in from reference TRBV11-2 and TRBJ1-5): EAGVAQSPRYKIIEKRQSVAFWCNPISGHATLYWYQQILGQGPKLLIQFQNNGVVDDSQLPKDRFSAERLKGVDSTLKIQPAKLEDSAVYLCASSMGSGASNQPQHFGDGTRLSIL.